Presented here are 9 T cell receptor beta chains from one specimen sequenced in a study of CD8 T cells in ankylosing spondylitis. Antigens of these TCRs are unknown. One entry per CDR3 protein results from TCRdb running MiXCR on the 5' RACE reads. The data contain 750,000 to 850,000 distinct CDR3 sequences, 10% to 15% of them singletons. Study-wide results and caveats: Within ankylosing spondylitis blood, a TCR beta motif made up of roughly eight highly homologous variants appeared to be characteristic.

Input material: blood, either unsorted or a sorted T cell fraction (not recorded which). These receptors were obtained from a male donor with ankylosing spondylitis.

This clonotype was counted ten times or more. The chain has TRBV12-3 or TRBV12-4 and TRBJ1-1; 8 bases match TRBD1. V was pared by 4 bases and J by 1 base, with 2 bases of the junction left unmatched. The CDR3 totals 14 residues. DNA for the CDR3: TGTGCCAGCAGTTGGACAGGGTCGAACACTGAAGCTTTCTTT. This encodes CASSWTGSNTEAFF.

This sequence joins TRBV4-3 and TRBJ1-1; D remains unclear. Germline assignment: CDR1 LGHNA and CDR2 YSLEER. V lost 1 base, J lost 0 bases, and 9 bases lay in between. The CDR3 spans 15 residues. In nucleotides, the CDR3 is TGCGCCAGCAGCCAAGCAACAAACATGAACACTGAAGCTTTCTTT. Translation: CASSQATNMNTEAFF.

The chain links TRBV30 to TRBJ2-1, with D possibly being TRBD2 (6 bases). V was cut by 3 bases and J by 6 bases, with 12 bases left in between. Germline V CDR1 and CDR2: GTSNPN, SVGIG (reference sequence). This CDR3 spans 13 amino acids. This CDR3 is CAWSGLAPNEQFF. The CDR3 nucleotides are TGTGCCTGGAGCGGTCTAGCGCCCAATGAGCAGTTCTTC.

The chain couples TRBV4-2 to TRBJ2-3, with 12 bases matching TRBD2. The CDR3 spans 18 residues. V trimming: 1 base; J trimming: 5 bases; junction bases outside the gene matches: 10. Germline V gene data show CDR1 as LGHNA and CDR2 as YNFKEQ. CDR3 loop: CASSQGAGLAGRVDTQYF. The DNA for the CDR3 is TGTGCCAGCAGCCAAGGCGCCGGACTAGCGGGAAGAGTAGATACGCAGTATTTT.

In this sample, this clonotype turned up many times. The chain joins TRBV5-1 to TRBJ2-1; 9 nucleotides align to TRBD1. The J segment lost 6 bases and the V segment lost 4 bases, leaving 2 bases of the junction unmatched. The CDR3 is made up of 13 amino acids. Germline V gives CDR1 SGHRS, CDR2 YFSETQ. CDR3: CASSGTGSNEQFF. CDR3 DNA: TGCGCCAGCAGCGGGACAGGGTCCAATGAGCAGTTCTTC.

This clonotype was observed a few times. J is TRBJ1-6 and V is TRBV20-1; D unresolved. The CDR3 consists of 16 residues. Trimming took off 2 bases at V and 10 bases at J, with 21 bases between the two ends. From germline, CDR1 is DFQATT and CDR2 SNEGSKA (reference sequence). The CDR3 bases are TGCAGTGCTAGACCCCGGGTAGGGATAACCGGCTCACCCCTCCACTTT. The encoded protein is CSARPRVGITGSPLHF.

This chain uses TRBV18 with TRBJ1-2; D remains ambiguous. Trimming left V 0 bases short and J 9 bases short, with 11 bases between. CDR3 length: 13 residues. CDR1 is KGHSH and CDR2 is LQKENI in the germline V gene. The CDR3 here is CASSPPGTVSYTF. The CDR3 nucleotides are TGTGCCAGCTCACCACCGGGAACAGTCAGCTACACCTTC.

Many counts were recorded for this clonotype. This rearrangement joins TRBV4-2 to TRBJ2-1; D is perhaps TRBD2 (6 bases). The CDR3 is 17 amino acids. The V end was cut by 4 bases, the J end by 1 base, with 17 bases between. The germline V gene encodes CDR1 LGHNA and CDR2 YNFKEQ. CDR3 in amino acids: CASSLMGGSRSYNEQFF. The CDR3 DNA reads as TGTGCCAGCAGCCTTATGGGGGGATCTCGGTCCTACAATGAGCAGTTCTTC.

This clonotype showed up many times. V and J are TRBV20-1 and TRBJ2-5; tentative D call: TRBD1 (6 bases). The V gene's germline CDR1 is DFQATT and CDR2 SNEGSKA (reference sequence). V lost 5 bases and J 0 bases, leaving 7 bases between the germline ends. The CDR3 is made up of 12 amino acids. The CDR3 is CSAWGHQETQYF. The CDR3, as DNA: TGCAGTGCTTGGGGGCACCAAGAGACCCAGTACTTC.